The 28 T cell receptor beta chains reported below all come from one sample, sequenced in a study of T-cell memory formation after mild COVID-19. Via MiXCR, TCRdb re-called the 5' RACE reads, giving one row per CDR3 protein. The profile shows 150,000 to 200,000 distinct CDR3 sequences, approximately 15% of them singletons. The sample consisted of PBMCs or a T cell subset sorted from them (not recorded which). These receptors were collected from an adult woman who had mild COVID-19 (a few samples of this study predate the infection). Cell type and time point are not known.

The CDR3 nucleotides read TGCGCCAGCAGCTTGGGAGCCGGAGACACTGAAGCTTTCTTT. Encoded protein: CASSLGAGDTEAFF. This chain joins TRBV5-1 and TRBJ1-1; unclear D gene. The length of the CDR3 is 14 residues. The ends were cut back, 0 bases at V and 3 bases at J, with 9 bases in the middle. Germline CDR1 reads SGHRS; CDR2 reads YFSETQ. Full variable domain (remainder filled in from reference TRBV5-1 and TRBJ1-1): KAGVTQTPRYLIKTRGQQVTLSCSPISGHRSVSWYQQTPGQGLQFLFEYFSETQRNKGNFPGRFSGRQFSNSRSEMNVSTLELGDSALYLCASSLGAGDTEAFFGQGTRLTVV.

The chain combines TRBV6-1 with TRBJ1-6; 9 nucleotides line up with TRBD1. CDR1 is MNHNS, CDR2 SASEGT, per germline. V dropped 7 bases and J dropped 0; count of bases not matched to a gene: 7. This CDR3 is 17 amino acids long. This chain's CDR3 is CASTTGQGSSYNSPLHF. CDR3 DNA sequence: TGTGCCAGCACCACGGGACAGGGAAGCTCCTATAATTCACCCCTCCACTTT.

The chain recombines TRBV7-6 with TRBJ2-5; D gene unclear. Trimming pared 2 bases from V and 5 bases from J, leaving 9 bases between. The CDR3 length is 13 residues. The germline gives CDR1 SGHVS, CDR2 FNYEAQ. CDR3 residues: CASSLNPWETQYF. The CDR3 coding sequence is TGTGCCAGCAGCTTAAACCCGTGGGAGACCCAGTACTTC.

This sequence joins TRBV27 and TRBJ2-3; 11 bases fit TRBD2. The V gene's germline CDR1 is MNHEY and CDR2 SMNVEV (reference sequence). The V gene end was trimmed by 5 bases and the J gene end by 5 bases; junction bases not matched to a gene: 6. This CDR3 contains 15 residues. CDR3 DNA: TGTGCCAGCAGTAGTAGCGGGAGGGCCTTAGATACGCAGTATTTT. This gives the protein CASSSSGRALDTQYF.

This clonotype turned up a few times. The genes are TRBV12-3 or TRBV12-4 and TRBJ2-1; D possibly matches TRBD1 or TRBD2 (6 bases each). V was trimmed by 4 bases and J by 6 bases, leaving 10 bases between them. The length of the CDR3 is 13 residues. CDR3 residues: CASSSQGLNEQFF. For the CDR3, the DNA is TGTGCCAGCAGTTCACAGGGACTCAATGAGCAGTTCTTC.

This sequence joins TRBV4-1 and TRBJ1-6, with D possibly being TRBD1 (5 bases). The CDR3 runs to 16 residues. CDR1 is MGHRA, CDR2 YSYEKL, per germline. Trimming took 4 bases from V and 9 from J, leaving 19 bases between them. DNA of the CDR3: TGCGCCAGCAGCCCCCTCCCACCAAGGGGAAGTTCACCCCTCCACTTT. Translation: CASSPLPPRGSSPLHF.

This clonotype was detected only a few times. The V call is TRBV9, the J call TRBJ2-7; D gene uncertain. The germline gives CDR1 SGDLS, CDR2 YYNGEE. Deletions cut 0 bases from V and 6 bases from J, with 10 bases between. The CDR3 length is 13 residues. The CDR3 loop reads CASSVGLDGEQYF. The CDR3 DNA follows: TGTGCCAGCAGCGTAGGTCTCGATGGCGAGCAGTACTTC.

This clonotype was seen ten or more times. The chain joins TRBV6-5 to TRBJ2-3, with no clear D. The CDR3 is 15 amino acids. Germline CDR1 is MNHEY and CDR2 is SVGAGI. V lost 5 bases to trimming and J lost 1 base, with 13 bases between them. This CDR3 is CASSPRGPGTDTQYF. In nucleotides, the CDR3 is TGTGCCAGCAGTCCCCGTGGGCCCGGCACAGATACGCAGTATTTT.

The gene calls are TRBV6-2 or TRBV6-3 and TRBJ2-5; 12 bases are shared with TRBD2. Germline V CDR1 and CDR2: MNHEY, SVGEGT. The CDR3 is 14 amino acids. V was pared by 6 bases and J by 5 bases, with 4 bases of the junction left unmatched. CDR3 in DNA: TGTGCCAGCAGCCGGACTAGCGGGACGGAGACCCAGTACTTC. Translation gives CASSRTSGTETQYF.

Here the CDR3 reads CASPQGAWTEAFF. In nucleotides, the CDR3 is TGCGCCAGCCCACAGGGGGCTTGGACTGAAGCTTTCTTT. The chain joins TRBV23-1 to TRBJ1-1; 9 bases match TRBD1. TRBV23-1 falls under the ORF class, with uncertain function. The CDR3 consists of 13 residues. V lost 8 bases and J lost 5; bases outside the gene matches: 6.

The CDR3 protein is CATSLPDRDNEQFF. The CDR3 region has the DNA TGTGCCACCAGCCTACCCGACAGGGACAATGAGCAGTTCTTC. The chain has TRBV24-1 and TRBJ2-1; 7 bases are a match to TRBD1. CDR1 and CDR2 (germline): KGHDR, SFDVKD. V lost 7 bases and J lost 5; bases outside the gene matches: 7. This CDR3 is 14 amino acids long.

In its sample, this clonotype was seen a few times. The CDR3 is CASSPMTGGGDEQYF. CDR3 bases: TGCGCCAGCAGCCCCATGACGGGGGGCGGCGACGAGCAGTACTTC. The V and J genes are TRBV4-1 and TRBJ2-7, with a weak D call TRBD2 (7 bases). Per germline, CDR1 MGHRA and CDR2 YSYEKL. The V end was cut by 4 bases, the J end by 5 bases, with 18 bases between. CDR3 length: 15 amino acids.

The chain carries TRBV5-1 and TRBJ2-3; TRBD1 agrees at 8 bases. V lost 4 bases, J lost 4 bases, and 8 bases stayed unmatched. This CDR3 comprises 15 residues. The germline V gene has CDR1 SGHRS and CDR2 YFSETQ. For the CDR3, the DNA is TGCGCCAGCAGCGACCGGACAGGGTTCGCAGATACGCAGTATTTT. Protein: CASSDRTGFADTQYF.

In its sample, this clonotype was seen a few times. The rearrangement joins TRBV20-1 to TRBJ2-1, with 7 nucleotides matching TRBD2. CDR1 is DFQATT and CDR2 is SNEGSKA in the germline V gene (reference sequence). Unmatched junction bases numbered 10, after V lost 5 bases and J lost 6 bases. The CDR3 is 14 amino acids. The CDR3 protein is CSASQAGTINEQFF. The DNA for the CDR3 is TGCAGTGCTTCTCAAGCGGGGACGATCAATGAGCAGTTCTTC.

This chain joins TRBV7-6 and TRBJ2-7, with D hard to call. In germline, CDR1 is SGHVS, CDR2 FNYEAQ. CDR3 size: 12 residues. V lost 3 bases to trimming and J lost 5 bases, with 8 bases between them. The DNA for the CDR3 is TGTGCCAGCAGCTTGGCCCAGAACGAGCAGTACTTC. Translation: CASSLAQNEQYF.

The chain combines TRBV5-1 with TRBJ2-3; weak D call: TRBD1 (6 bases). From germline, CDR1 is SGHRS and CDR2 YFSETQ. V gave up 4 bases and J gave up 7 bases, with 10 bases separating them. The CDR3 length is 12 residues. The CDR3 DNA reads as TGCGCCAGCAGCCTACAGGGAAATACGCAGTATTTT. It yields the protein CASSLQGNTQYF. The whole variable domain, remainder taken from reference TRBV5-1 and TRBJ2-3, is KAGVTQTPRYLIKTRGQQVTLSCSPISGHRSVSWYQQTPGQGLQFLFEYFSETQRNKGNFPGRFSGRQFSNSRSEMNVSTLELGDSALYLCASSLQGNTQYFGPGTRLTVL.

This clonotype was seen only a few times. CDR3 DNA: TGTGCCAGCAGCCCATGGACTGCAGACTACGAGCAGTACTTC. Its protein product is CASSPWTADYEQYF. The gene calls are TRBV7-2 and TRBJ2-7; D is perhaps TRBD2 (5 bases). This CDR3 has 14 amino acids. Trimming stripped 5 bases from V and 3 bases from J, with 14 bases between. CDR1 and CDR2 from the germline V gene are SGHTA and FQGNSA.

CDR3 amino acids: CATSDPGKGSYNEQFF. CDR3 coding DNA: TGTGCCACCAGTGATCCGGGAAAGGGCTCCTACAATGAGCAGTTCTTC. This chain connects TRBV24-1 to TRBJ2-1; possibly TRBD2 for D (5 bases). This CDR3 region has 16 residues. Per the germline V gene, CDR1 is KGHDR and CDR2 is SFDVKD. V gave up 3 bases and J gave up 0 bases, with 11 bases separating them.

V gene TRBV6-2 or TRBV6-3 combines with J gene TRBJ1-2; 7 positions match TRBD1. V lost 5 bases and J lost 7; bases outside the gene matches: 16. The CDR3 runs 16 residues. Germline V gene sequence: CDR1 MNHEY, CDR2 SVGEGT. The CDR3 is CASSAPGTDSLTGYTF. For the CDR3, the DNA is TGTGCCAGCAGTGCCCCCGGGACAGATTCGTTGACTGGCTACACCTTC.

This clonotype came up a few times. V is TRBV11-3 and J is TRBJ2-1, with 7 bases matching TRBD2. The CDR3 loop spans 12 amino acids. Germline CDR1 reads SGHNT; CDR2 reads YENEEA. Germline trimming cut 1 base from V and 13 bases from J; bases unmatched to any gene: 4. CDR3 coding DNA: TGTGCCAGCAGCTTAGCGGGGGGAACTCAGTTCTTC. Its protein is CASSLAGGTQFF.

This clonotype was counted between two and nine times. The chain combines TRBV12-3 or TRBV12-4 with TRBJ2-1; TRBD2 aligns across 7 bases. CDR3 length: 15 residues. V shed 1 base and J 5 bases; nucleotides not matched to a gene: 5. CDR3 nucleotides: TGTGCCAGCAGTTTAGGTAGGACTAGACACAATGAGCAGTTCTTC. Protein product: CASSLGRTRHNEQFF.

This clonotype has just a few counts. The chain is built from TRBV2 and TRBJ2-7; no reliable D call. The germline V gene encodes CDR1 SNHLY and CDR2 FYNNEI. This CDR3 contains 12 residues. Trimming took off 10 bases at V and 3 bases at J, with 13 bases between the two ends. The CDR3 DNA is TGTGCCAAAGGCGGAGTGGGCTACGAGCAGTACTTC. This sequence encodes CAKGGVGYEQYF.

This clonotype has a count of ten or more. This chain links TRBV7-9 with TRBJ2-7; 10 nucleotides align to TRBD2. Germline lookup yields CDR1 SEHNR and CDR2 FQNEAQ (reference sequence). This CDR3 is 17 amino acids long. V trimming: 1 base; J trimming: 4 bases; junction bases outside the gene matches: 10. The CDR3 protein is CASSLGLASGSIYEQYF. DNA of the CDR3: TGTGCCAGCAGCTTAGGGCTCGCTAGCGGGAGTATATACGAGCAGTACTTC. The full variable domain, rest sourced from reference TRBV7-9 and TRBJ2-7, is DTGVSQNPRHKITKRGQNVTFRCDPISEHNRLYWYRQTLGQGPEFLTYFQNEAQLEKSRLLSDRFSAERPKGSFSTLEIQRTEQGDSAMYLCASSLGLASGSIYEQYFGPGTRLTVT.

The rearrangement joins TRBV5-1 to TRBJ2-1, with 15 bases that match TRBD2. From germline, CDR1 is SGHRS and CDR2 YFSETQ. J gave up 8 bases and V 3 bases, and 3 bases lay outside the gene matches. The CDR3 spans 15 residues. The CDR3 region has the DNA TGCGCCAGCAGCTACGGACTAGCGGGGGGGGATGAGCAGTTCTTC. This gives the protein CASSYGLAGGDEQFF. The entire variable domain, with the rest obtained from reference TRBV5-1 and TRBJ2-1, is as follows: KAGVTQTPRYLIKTRGQQVTLSCSPISGHRSVSWYQQTPGQGLQFLFEYFSETQRNKGNFPGRFSGRQFSNSRSEMNVSTLELGDSALYLCASSYGLAGGDEQFFGPGTRLTVL.

This clonotype turned up a few times. The chain employs TRBV6-5 and TRBJ1-2; perhaps TRBD1 as D (5 bases). CDR3 length equals 12 residues. The germline V and J ends were trimmed by 2 bases and 4 bases, with 5 bases remaining between them. Germline CDR1 MNHEY, CDR2 SVGAGI. The CDR3 nucleotides are TGTGCCAGCAGTTACAGGGGCTATGGCTACACCTTC. It specifies CASSYRGYGYTF.

This clonotype was observed a few times. The genes are TRBV7-6 and TRBJ2-1, with TRBD2 matching 16 bases. The CDR3 is 21 amino acids. J gave up 6 bases and V 1 base, and 15 bases lay outside the gene matches. Germline-derived CDR1 and CDR2 are SGHVS and FNYEAQ. CDR3 amino acids: CASSLGLPGLAGGPRFNEQFF. DNA of the CDR3: TGTGCCAGCAGCTTAGGCTTGCCGGGACTAGCGGGGGGGCCTAGGTTCAATGAGCAGTTCTTC.

This chain links TRBV7-3 with TRBJ2-1; 8 bases line up with TRBD2. This CDR3 has 16 amino acids. The germline gives CDR1 SGHTA, CDR2 FQGTGA. V lost 2 bases and J lost 6; bases outside the gene matches: 9. CDR3 nucleotide sequence: TGTGCCAGCAGCTTAGGGGCCGGGACTAGTGGCAATGAGCAGTTCTTC. It specifies CASSLGAGTSGNEQFF. Full variable domain (remainder filled in from reference TRBV7-3 and TRBJ2-1): GAGVSQTPSNKVTEKGKYVELRCDPISGHTALYWYRQSLGQGPEFLIYFQGTGAADDSGLPNDRFFAVRPEGSVSTLKIQRTERGDSAVYLCASSLGAGTSGNEQFFGPGTRLTVL.

The chain is built from TRBV6-6 and TRBJ2-3, with 8 bases aligning to TRBD1. The CDR3 is made up of 16 amino acids. Trimming took 7 bases from V and 0 from J; bases not matched to a gene: 9. Germline V gives CDR1 MNHNY, CDR2 SVGAGI (reference sequence). The CDR3 here is CASTDRGPGSTDTQYF. The CDR3 nucleotides are TGTGCCAGCACCGACAGGGGACCCGGAAGCACAGATACGCAGTATTTT.